These T cell receptor beta chains were read from a single sample in a study of blood T cell repertoires in COVID-19. Profiled with immunoSEQ multiplex PCR; TCRdb holds only in-frame clones, not every one. The sample contains approximately 150,000 clones, approximately 84% of which appear only once. What was sequenced was PBMCs or T cells enriched from blood (not recorded which). The origin of the receptors is a human donor with acute COVID-19. The donor label of this sample is uncertain. CDR3s include the opening cysteine and the closing phenylalanine or tryptophan.

len: 13
v_gene: TRBV18
j_gene: TRBJ1-2
CDR3aa: CASSPPHRAGYTF

len: 16
v_gene: TRBV11-2
j_gene: TRBJ2-7
CDR3aa: CASSPLGWTGTYEQYF

len: 13
v_gene: TRBV7-3
j_gene: TRBJ1-6
CDR3aa: CASSQDRDSPLHF

len: 15
v_gene: TRBV5-1
j_gene: TRBJ1-1
CDR3aa: CASSLGTGLNTEAFF

len: 14
v_gene: TRBV2
j_gene: TRBJ1-5
CDR3aa: CASSEQGSYQPQHF

len: 14
v_gene: TRBV5-1
j_gene: TRBJ1-2
CDR3aa: CASSLDGQGYGYTF

len: 14
v_gene: TRBV19
j_gene: TRBJ2-3
CDR3aa: CASSMGASTDTQYF

len: 14
v_gene: TRBV15
j_gene: TRBJ2-5
CDR3aa: CATSTEERGAPQDF

len: 19
v_gene: TRBV5-5
j_gene: TRBJ1-3
CDR3aa: CASSGWESFAGPSGNTIYF

len: 11
v_gene: TRBV12-3/TRBV12-4
j_gene: TRBJ1-2
CDR3aa: CASSSRRRYTF

len: 15
v_gene: TRBV4-1
j_gene: TRBJ1-2
CDR3aa: CASSQGTAANYGYTF

len: 12
v_gene: TRBV25-1
j_gene: TRBJ2-2
CDR3aa: CASSRGTGELFF

len: 13
v_gene: TRBV11-3
j_gene: TRBJ2-7
CDR3aa: CASSPTGSYEQYF

len: 14
v_gene: TRBV15
j_gene: TRBJ1-1
CDR3aa: CATSRPYRDTEAFF

len: 14
v_gene: TRBV7-2
j_gene: TRBJ1-4
CDR3aa: CASSLAQPDEKLFF

len: 13
v_gene: TRBV29-1
j_gene: TRBJ1-2
CDR3aa: CSAEGGTDYGYTF

len: 13
v_gene: TRBV10-3
j_gene: TRBJ1-5
CDR3aa: CAIGTAGNQPQHF

len: 15
v_gene: TRBV18
j_gene: TRBJ1-6
CDR3aa: CASSRVDRAKSPLHF

len: 12
v_gene: TRBV2
j_gene: TRBJ1-2
CDR3aa: CAKETGNYGYTF

len: 16
v_gene: TRBV3-1/TRBV3-2
j_gene: TRBJ2-5
CDR3aa: CASSPGTARARETQYF

len: 19
v_gene: TRBV4-1
j_gene: TRBJ2-6
CDR3aa: CASSRYAGTGFSGANVLTF

len: 14
v_gene: TRBV9
j_gene: TRBJ1-1
CDR3aa: CASSVLTGDTEAFF

len: 15
v_gene: TRBV6-5
j_gene: TRBJ1-1
CDR3aa: CASSYDDRSDTEAFF